This T cell receptor beta chain was sequenced in a study of T cells in localized non-small cell lung cancer. The method was immunoSEQ multiplex PCR; TCRdb's version includes in-frame clones alone and lacks a portion of them. The sample lists about 43,000 clones, 75% to 95% occurring once. For this clone: The target antigen is unknown.

Study results and caveats: There were a median 57 of the top 100 tumor clones appearing in adjacent lung. Only one tumor region went through sequencing, so heterogeneity may still be there.

V was trimmed by 8 bases and J by 11 bases, leaving 16 bases between them. This CDR3 has 11 residues. The germline V gene encodes CDR1 SQVTM and CDR2 ANQGSEA. The chain joins TRBV29-1 to TRBJ2-1, with D tentatively TRBD1 or TRBD2 (5 bases each). The receptor was isolated from a woman aged 35 to 75 with stage II lung adenocarcinoma. Sequencing used PBMCs, obtained before any cancer treatment. CDR3 amino acids: CSPEEGSQQFF. CDR3 DNA: TGCAGCCCCGAAGAGGGGTCACAGCAGTTCTTC.